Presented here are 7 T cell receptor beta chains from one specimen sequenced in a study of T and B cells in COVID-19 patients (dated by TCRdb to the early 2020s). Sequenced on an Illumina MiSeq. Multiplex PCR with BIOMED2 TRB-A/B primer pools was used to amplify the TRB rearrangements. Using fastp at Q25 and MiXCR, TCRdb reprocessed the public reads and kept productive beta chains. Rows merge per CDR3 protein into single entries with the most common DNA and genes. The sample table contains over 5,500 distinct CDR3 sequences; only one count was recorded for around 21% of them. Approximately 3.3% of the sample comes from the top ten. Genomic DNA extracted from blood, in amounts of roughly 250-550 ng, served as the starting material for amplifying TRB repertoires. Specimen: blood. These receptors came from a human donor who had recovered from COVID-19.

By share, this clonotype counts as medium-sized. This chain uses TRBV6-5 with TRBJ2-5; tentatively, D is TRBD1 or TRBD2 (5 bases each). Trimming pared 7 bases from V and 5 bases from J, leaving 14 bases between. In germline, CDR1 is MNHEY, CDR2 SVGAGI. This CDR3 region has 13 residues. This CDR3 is CASKSEGWETQYF. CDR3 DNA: TGTGCCAGCAAGAGTGAGGGGTGGGAGACCCAGTACTTC.

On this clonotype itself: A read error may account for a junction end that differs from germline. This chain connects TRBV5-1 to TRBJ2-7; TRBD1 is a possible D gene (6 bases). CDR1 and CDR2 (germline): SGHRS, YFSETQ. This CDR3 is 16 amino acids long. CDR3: CASSLFKGGWNYEQYF. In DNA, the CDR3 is TGTGCCAGCAGCCTCTTTAAAGGGGGTTGGAACTACGAGCAGTACTTC.

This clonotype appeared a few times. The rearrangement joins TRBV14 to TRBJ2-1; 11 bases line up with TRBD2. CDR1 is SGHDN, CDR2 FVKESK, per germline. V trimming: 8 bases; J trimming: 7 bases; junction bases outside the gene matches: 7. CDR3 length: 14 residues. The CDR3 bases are TGTGCCAGCCGCAGTAGCGGGGGGGGAAATGAGCAGTTCTTC. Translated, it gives CASRSSGGGNEQFF. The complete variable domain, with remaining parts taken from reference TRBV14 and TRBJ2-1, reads EAGVTQFPSHSVIEKGQTVTLRCDPISGHDNLYWYRRVMGKEIKFLLHFVKESKQDESGMPNNRFLAERTGGTYSTLKVQPAELEDSGVYFCASRSSGGGNEQFFGPGTRLTVL.

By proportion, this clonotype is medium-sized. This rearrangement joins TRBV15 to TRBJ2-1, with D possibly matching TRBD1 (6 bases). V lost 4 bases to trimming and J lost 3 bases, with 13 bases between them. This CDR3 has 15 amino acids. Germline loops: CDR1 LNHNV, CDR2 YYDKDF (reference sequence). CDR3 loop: CATSTRQVGYNEQFF. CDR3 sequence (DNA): TGTGCCACCAGCACCAGACAGGTCGGCTACAATGAGCAGTTCTTC.

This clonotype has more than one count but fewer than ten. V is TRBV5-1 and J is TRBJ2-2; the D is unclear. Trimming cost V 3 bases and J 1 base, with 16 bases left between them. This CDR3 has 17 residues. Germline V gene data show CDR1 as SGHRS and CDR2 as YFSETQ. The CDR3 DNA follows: TGCGCCAGCAGCTCCCATTTTGTGACGGAGAACACCGGGGAGCTGTTTTTT. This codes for CASSSHFVTENTGELFF.

This CDR3 reads CASSLPRGGGGPDTQYF. The CDR3 nucleotides read TGTGCCAGCAGCTTGCCTCGGGGCGGCGGGGGGCCAGATACGCAGTATTTT. V gene TRBV5-6 combines with J gene TRBJ2-3, with 8 positions matching TRBD2. Germline values: CDR1 SGHDT, CDR2 YYEEEE. The CDR3 sequence is 17 residues long. The V and J ends lost 1 base and 4 bases, in that order; junction bases with no gene match: 11.

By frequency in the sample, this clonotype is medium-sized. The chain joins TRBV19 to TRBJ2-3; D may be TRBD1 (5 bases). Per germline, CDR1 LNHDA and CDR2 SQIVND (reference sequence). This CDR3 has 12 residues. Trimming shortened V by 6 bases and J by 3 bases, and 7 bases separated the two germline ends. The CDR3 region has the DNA TGTGCCAGTAGGAAGGGGACAGATACGCAGTATTTT. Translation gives CASRKGTDTQYF. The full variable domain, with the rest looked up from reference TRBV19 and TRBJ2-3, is DGGITQSPKYLFRKEGQNVTLSCEQNLNHDAMYWYRQDPGQGLRLIYYSQIVNDFQKGDIAEGYSVSREKKESFPLTVTSAQKNPTAFYLCASRKGTDTQYFGPGTRLTVL.